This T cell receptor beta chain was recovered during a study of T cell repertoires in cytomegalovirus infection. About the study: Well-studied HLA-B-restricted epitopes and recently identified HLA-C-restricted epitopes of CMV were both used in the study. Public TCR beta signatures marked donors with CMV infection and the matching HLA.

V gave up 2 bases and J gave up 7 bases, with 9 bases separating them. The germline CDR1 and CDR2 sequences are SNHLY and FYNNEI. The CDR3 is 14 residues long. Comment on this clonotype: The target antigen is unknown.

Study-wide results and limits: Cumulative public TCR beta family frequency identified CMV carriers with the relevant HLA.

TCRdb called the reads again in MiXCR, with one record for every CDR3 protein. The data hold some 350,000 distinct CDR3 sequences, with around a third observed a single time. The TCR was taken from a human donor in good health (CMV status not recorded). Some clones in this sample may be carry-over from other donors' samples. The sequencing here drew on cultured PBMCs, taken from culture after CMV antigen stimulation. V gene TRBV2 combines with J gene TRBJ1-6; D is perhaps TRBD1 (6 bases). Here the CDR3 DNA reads TGTGCCAGCAGTGAATCCAGGGGAAATTCACCCCTCCACTTT. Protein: CASSESRGNSPLHF.